This TCR beta chain was sequenced for a study of OX40 agonist ivuxolimab in advanced cancers. At the level of the study: Patients were dosed with the agonistic anti-OX40 (CD134) antibody ivuxolimab. Study conclusions and caveats: Clones of CD4+ and CD8+ blood T cells grew by week 6 at doses of 0.1 to 3.0 mg/kg.

Germline V lookup: CDR1 SQVTM, CDR2 ANQGSEA. This CDR3 comprises 13 residues. V dropped 4 bases and J dropped 3 bases, with 10 bases sitting between them. Concerning this clone itself: What it binds is not known.

Assay used: immunoSEQ multiplex PCR; TCRdb lists only in-frame clones, some missing. The table lists around 100,000 clones, nearly 90% of them singletons. This rearrangement joins TRBV29-1 to TRBJ1-5; no clear D gene. The sample consisted of CD4+ or CD8+ T cells sorted from blood, taken in a trial of the OX40 agonist ivuxolimab. This clonotype originated in an adult with an advanced solid tumor such as melanoma, head and neck, liver or kidney cancer. This CDR3 is CSVVSQLNQPQHF. CDR3 nucleotide sequence: TGCAGCGTTGTCAGTCAACTCAATCAGCCCCAGCATTTT.